This T cell receptor (beta chain) was recovered during a study of patients and donors after allogeneic stem cell transplantation. TCRdb used MiXCR to reprocess the RT-PCR reads, holding one entry per CDR3 protein. The sample comprises some 880,000 distinct CDR3 sequences, about 20% of which are singletons, and 5% to 6.5% rests with the top ten. Germline loops: CDR1 SGHRS, CDR2 YFSETQ. CDR3 length: 13 residues. With 0 bases removed from V and 4 bases from J, the gap between germline ends came to 7 bases. This clonotype was counted a few times. This clonotype was obtained from a human donor who was either an allogeneic HSCT recipient or a stem cell or donor lymphocyte infusion donor (not recorded which). It is not recorded whose cells these are; they may come from a transplant donor. The specimen was blood, either unsorted or a sorted T cell fraction (not recorded which). The chain carries TRBV5-1 and TRBJ2-5; a possible D gene is TRBD1 (5 bases). The CDR3: CASSLEGIETQYF. The CDR3 DNA sequence: TGCGCCAGCAGCTTGGAGGGGATAGAGACCCAGTACTTC.